The rows below give T cell receptor beta chains drawn from one sample of a study of vaccination and CD4 T cells after COVID-19. These receptors are not linked to any known antigen. TCRdb reprocessed the PCR reads with MiXCR, giving one entry per CDR3 protein. Of about 21,000 distinct CDR3 sequences listed, around a quarter are singletons. Material: cultured CD4+ T cells from blood. These receptors were collected from a human donor with COVID-19. Each CDR3 is given with its conserved first and last residue. Each record gives: V gene, clone size, J gene, D gene, CDR3 protein, CDR3 DNA. D genes are given only for firm matches. The size entry is marked missing in some rows and otherwise reads once, few, many or a size class.

v_call: TRBV5-4
clone_size: NA
j_call: TRBJ2-7
d_call: NA
cdr3_aa: CASSPKAGRDGEQYF
cdr3_nt: TGTGCCAGCAGCCCTAAGGCGGGACGGGACGGCGAGCAGTACTTC

v_call: TRBV25-1
clone_size: few
j_call: TRBJ1-2
d_call: NA
cdr3_aa: CASTESNYMGGYTF
cdr3_nt: TGTGCCAGCACCGAGAGTAACTACATGGGAGGCTACACCTTC

v_call: TRBV19
clone_size: NA
j_call: TRBJ2-5
d_call: TRBD2
cdr3_aa: CASTNLGLAEETQYF
cdr3_nt: TGTGCCAGTACCAATCTGGGACTAGCGGAAGAGACCCAGTACTTC

v_call: TRBV2
clone_size: NA
j_call: TRBJ2-1
d_call: NA
cdr3_aa: CASIKGSVYNEQFF
cdr3_nt: TGTGCCAGCATCAAGGGCTCAGTTTACAATGAGCAGTTCTTC

v_call: TRBV19
clone_size: NA
j_call: TRBJ2-5
d_call: TRBD2
cdr3_aa: CASSRTSVETQYF
cdr3_nt: TGTGCCAGTAGTCGGACTAGCGTAGAGACCCAGTACTTC

v_call: TRBV28
clone_size: NA
j_call: TRBJ2-5
d_call: NA
cdr3_aa: CASRTGRETQYF
cdr3_nt: TGTGCCAGCAGGACTGGACGGGAGACCCAGTACTTC

v_call: TRBV10-3
clone_size: few
j_call: TRBJ1-5
d_call: NA
cdr3_aa: CAIKGSDGGEPQHF
cdr3_nt: TGTGCCATCAAGGGGTCGGACGGAGGAGAGCCCCAGCATTTT

v_call: TRBV19
clone_size: NA
j_call: TRBJ2-1
d_call: TRBD2
cdr3_aa: CASSKQLAGVRNEQFF
cdr3_nt: TGTGCCAGTAGTAAACAACTAGCGGGGGTGCGCAATGAGCAGTTCTTC

v_call: TRBV2
clone_size: few
j_call: TRBJ2-2
d_call: TRBD1
cdr3_aa: CASSVGRGSGELFF
cdr3_nt: TGTGCCAGCAGTGTGGGCAGGGGGTCCGGGGAGCTGTTTTTT

v_call: TRBV20-1
clone_size: NA
j_call: TRBJ1-3
d_call: NA
cdr3_aa: CSASGNGGTGNTIYF
cdr3_nt: TGCAGTGCTAGCGGGAATGGGGGTACTGGAAACACCATATATTTT

v_call: TRBV6-2/TRBV6-3
clone_size: few
j_call: TRBJ2-3
d_call: TRBD1
cdr3_aa: CASSQGGLTDTQYF
cdr3_nt: TGTGCCAGTTCCCAAGGGGGCCTCACAGATACGCAGTATTTT

v_call: TRBV12-3/TRBV12-4
clone_size: NA
j_call: TRBJ1-2
d_call: TRBD1
cdr3_aa: CASSLAGGAGNGYTF
cdr3_nt: TGTGCCAGCAGTCTCGCAGGGGGCGCGGGGAATGGCTACACCTTC

v_call: TRBV20-1
clone_size: medium-sized
j_call: TRBJ2-4
d_call: TRBD2
cdr3_aa: CSASPSTSGGSAGWYF
cdr3_nt: TGCAGTGCTAGCCCCTCGACTAGCGGGGGGTCCGCCGGATGGTACTTC

v_call: TRBV5-1
clone_size: NA
j_call: TRBJ2-5
d_call: TRBD1
cdr3_aa: CASSLAGGGKETQYF
cdr3_nt: TGCGCCAGCAGCTTGGCAGGGGGCGGCAAAGAGACCCAGTACTTC

v_call: TRBV19
clone_size: once
j_call: TRBJ2-1
d_call: TRBD1
cdr3_aa: CASSIVRGNEQFF
cdr3_nt: TGTGCCAGTAGTATCGTCAGGGGGAATGAGCAGTTCTTC

v_call: TRBV5-1
clone_size: NA
j_call: TRBJ2-2
d_call: TRBD1
cdr3_aa: CASSQADRGITGELFF
cdr3_nt: TGCGCCAGCAGCCAGGCTGACAGGGGAATCACCGGGGAGCTGTTTTTT

v_call: TRBV11-2
clone_size: NA
j_call: TRBJ2-2
d_call: TRBD2
cdr3_aa: CASSLTSGGSDTGELFF
cdr3_nt: TGTGCCAGCAGCTTAACTAGCGGGGGGTCGGACACCGGGGAGCTGTTTTTT